The 17 T cell receptor beta chains listed next were all sequenced from one sample in a study of cytomegalovirus exposure and HLA in healthy donors. The PCR had 60 Vbeta and 13 Jbeta primers. Data came from immunoSEQ multiplex PCR; TCRdb stores just in-frame clones and leaves some out. The table has about 180,000 clones, around 79% seen once. Sequencing input: PBMCs. The source is a woman aged 45-60 years in good health and CMV-seronegative.

For the CDR3, the DNA is TGCAGCGTCACACAGAATACGTACGAGCAGTACTTC. Encoded protein: CSVTQNTYEQYF. The V and J genes are TRBV29-1 and TRBJ2-7; D is unclear. Trimming stripped 6 bases from V and 4 bases from J, with 13 bases between. In germline, CDR1 is SQVTM, CDR2 ANQGSEA. CDR3 length equals 12 residues.

The gene calls are TRBV2 and TRBJ1-2; no firm D call. The CDR3 totals 13 residues. Trimming removed 3 bases at V and 4 bases at J, with 9 bases between. Germline V lookup: CDR1 SNHLY, CDR2 FYNNEI. Written as DNA, the CDR3 is TGTGCCAGCAGTGAGGAGGGCAGCTATGGCTACACCTTC. Protein: CASSEEGSYGYTF.

This clone was observed a handful of times. J is TRBJ1-1 and V is TRBV4-3; tentatively, D is TRBD1 (5 bases). CDR3 length: 14 amino acids. Germline V gives CDR1 LGHNA, CDR2 YSLEER. Deletions cut 4 bases from V and 5 bases from J, with 14 bases between. The CDR3 reads CASSPQGIQTEAFF. CDR3 in DNA: TGCGCCAGCAGCCCCCAGGGCATTCAGACTGAAGCTTTCTTT.

This chain's CDR3 is CASSLDVAEEAFF. In DNA, the CDR3 is TGCGCCAGCAGCTTGGATGTTGCAGAAGAAGCTTTCTTT. The V gene is TRBV5-1, the J gene TRBJ1-1; D is uncertain. Trimming removed 0 bases from V and 8 bases from J, with 11 bases in between. CDR1 and CDR2 from the germline V gene are SGHRS and YFSETQ. This CDR3 comprises 13 residues.

The chain uses TRBV7-9 and TRBJ2-3, with TRBD2 matching over 7 bases. Germline CDR1 and CDR2: SEHNR and FQNEAQ (reference sequence). The CDR3 covers 17 residues. The J segment lost 0 bases and the V segment lost 1 base, leaving 7 bases of the junction unmatched. For the CDR3, the DNA is TGTGCCAGCAGCTTAGGGGGACTAACCCTAAGCACAGATACGCAGTATTTT. Translating gives CASSLGGLTLSTDTQYF.

The V gene is TRBV9, the J gene TRBJ2-5; TRBD2 matches at 8 bases. CDR1 and CDR2 from the germline V gene are SGDLS and YYNGEE. V was pared by 0 bases and J by 4 bases, with 2 bases of the junction left unmatched. The CDR3 length is 14 residues. CDR3: CASSVGAGGETQYF. The CDR3 region has the DNA TGTGCCAGCAGCGTAGGGGCGGGGGGAGAGACCCAGTACTTC.

The chain recombines TRBV7-6 with TRBJ1-1; the D gene is possibly TRBD1 (5 bases). The germline V and J ends were trimmed by 3 bases and 4 bases, with 9 bases remaining between them. This CDR3 has 13 amino acids. Per germline, CDR1 SGHVS and CDR2 FNYEAQ. The chain's CDR3 is CASSFRGSTEAFF. As DNA, the CDR3 is TGTGCCAGCAGCTTTCGGGGGTCCACTGAAGCTTTCTTT.

J is TRBJ2-7 and V is TRBV18; TRBD2 matches at 7 bases. Germline V gene sequence: CDR1 KGHSH, CDR2 LQKENI. The CDR3 has 17 amino acids. Losses at the gene ends were 2 bases for V and 2 bases for J; bases not matched to a gene: 12. The CDR3 bases are TGTGCCAGCTCACCATCCCTATTCGCGGGAGCACCCTACGAGCAGTACTTC. It specifies CASSPSLFAGAPYEQYF.

This clone appeared a few times. The chain is built from TRBV30 and TRBJ1-3; D not certain. Germline V gene data show CDR1 as GTSNPN and CDR2 as SVGIG (reference sequence). The germline V and J ends were trimmed by 1 base and 2 bases, with 9 bases remaining between them. This CDR3 contains 14 residues. Here the CDR3 DNA reads TGTGCCTGGAGTGGGGGAGGCACTGGAAACACCATATATTTT. Translating it yields CAWSGGGTGNTIYF.

The V call is TRBV19, the J call TRBJ1-1, with no clear D. The CDR3 contains 15 residues. Germline V CDR1 and CDR2: LNHDA, SQIVND (reference sequence). The V end lost 1 base, the J end lost 4 bases, and 13 bases lay between the germline ends. CDR3 amino acids: CASSIVAGGGTEAFF. The CDR3 DNA reads as TGTGCCAGTAGTATAGTGGCGGGTGGCGGCACTGAAGCTTTCTTT.

This chain uses TRBV19 with TRBJ2-7; 7 bases match TRBD1. The CDR3 consists of 13 residues. With 6 bases clipped from V and 1 base from J, the junction kept 3 bases outside the gene matches. The V gene's germline CDR1 is LNHDA and CDR2 SQIVND (reference sequence). CDR3 nucleotides: TGTGCCAGTAGGGGGACAGTGTCCTACGAGCAGTACTTC. Translating it yields CASRGTVSYEQYF.

The chain couples TRBV6-6 to TRBJ2-7, with 9 positions matching TRBD1. Per the germline V gene, CDR1 is MNHNY and CDR2 is SVGAGI (reference sequence). The V segment lost 7 bases and the J segment 6 bases; nucleotides outside the gene matches: 4. The CDR3 runs 12 residues. The CDR3 DNA reads as TGTGCCAGCACTCGGGACAGGGCCGAGCAGTACTTC. It specifies CASTRDRAEQYF.

J is TRBJ2-1 and V is TRBV29-1; 7 bases are shared with TRBD2. Trimming at V came to 2 bases and at J to 5 bases, leaving 3 bases not matched to a gene. Germline CDR1 is SQVTM and CDR2 is ANQGSEA. The CDR3 loop spans 13 amino acids. In nucleotides, the CDR3 is TGCAGCGTTGAACCAGGGAGGGACAATGAGCAGTTCTTC. Encoded protein: CSVEPGRDNEQFF.

In its sample, this clone was seen a few times. This chain joins TRBV7-9 and TRBJ2-3, with 11 bases lining up with TRBD2. There are 16 residues in the CDR3. CDR1 is SEHNR and CDR2 is FQNEAQ in the germline V gene (reference sequence). V shed 5 bases, J shed 2 bases, and the junction held 6 bases outside the gene matches. The CDR3 spells CASSVPSGGNTDTQYF. The CDR3 DNA follows: TGTGCCAGCAGCGTGCCTAGCGGGGGGAACACAGATACGCAGTATTTT.

CDR3 amino acids: CASSTGTGTNEQYF. CDR3 nucleotides: TGTGCCAGCAGTACCGGGACAGGGACCAACGAGCAGTACTTC. The chain joins TRBV27 to TRBJ2-7, with 9 positions matching TRBD1. Germline CDR1 reads MNHEY; CDR2 reads SMNVEV (reference sequence). The CDR3 contains 14 residues. J lost 5 bases, V lost 5 bases, and 7 bases had no gene match.

V gene TRBV5-4 combines with J gene TRBJ1-1; no definite D call. The CDR3 is 14 amino acids. The germline V and J ends were trimmed by 0 bases and 5 bases, with 11 bases remaining between them. Per germline, CDR1 SGHNT and CDR2 YYREEE (reference sequence). The CDR3 bases are TGTGCCAGCAGCTTGGGTCAGAGGGTGACTGAAGCTTTCTTT. It specifies CASSLGQRVTEAFF. The full variable domain, in which reference TRBV5-4 and TRBJ1-1 provide the parts outside the CDR3, is ETGVTQSPTHLIKTRGQQVTLRCSSQSGHNTVSWYQQALGQGPQFIFQYYREEENGRGNFPPRFSGLQFPNYSSELNVNALELDDSALYLCASSLGQRVTEAFFGQGTRLTVV.

The genes are TRBV9 and TRBJ2-1; tentative D call: TRBD1 (6 bases). V lost 4 bases and J lost 2, with 13 bases in between. Germline CDR1 SGDLS, CDR2 YYNGEE. The CDR3 covers 15 residues. CDR3 amino acids: CASSTTGNPYNEQFF. The CDR3 nucleotides are TGTGCCAGCAGCACGACAGGCAACCCCTACAATGAGCAGTTCTTC. Complete variable domain (other parts from reference TRBV9 and TRBJ2-1): DSGVTQTPKHLITATGQRVTLRCSPRSGDLSVYWYQQSLDQGLQFLIQYYNGEERAKGNILERFSAQQFPDLHSELNLSSLELGDSALYFCASSTTGNPYNEQFFGPGTRLTVL.